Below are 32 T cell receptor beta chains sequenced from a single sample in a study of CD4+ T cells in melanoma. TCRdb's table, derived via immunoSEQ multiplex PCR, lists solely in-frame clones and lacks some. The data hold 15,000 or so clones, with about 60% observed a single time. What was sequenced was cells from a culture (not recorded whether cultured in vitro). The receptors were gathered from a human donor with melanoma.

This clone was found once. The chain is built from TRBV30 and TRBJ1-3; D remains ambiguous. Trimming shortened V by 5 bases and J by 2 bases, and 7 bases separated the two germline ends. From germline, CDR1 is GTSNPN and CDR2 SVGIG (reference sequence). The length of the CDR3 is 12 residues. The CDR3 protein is CAWGPTGNTIYF. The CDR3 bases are TGTGCCTGGGGCCCCACTGGAAACACCATATATTTT.

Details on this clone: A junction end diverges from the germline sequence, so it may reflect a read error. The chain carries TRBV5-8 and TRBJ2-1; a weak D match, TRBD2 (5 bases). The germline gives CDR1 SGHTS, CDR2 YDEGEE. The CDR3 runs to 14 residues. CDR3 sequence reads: CASVPDLPYSEQFF. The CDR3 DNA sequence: TGTGCCAGTGTACCGGACTTACCTTACAGTGAGCAGTTCTTC.

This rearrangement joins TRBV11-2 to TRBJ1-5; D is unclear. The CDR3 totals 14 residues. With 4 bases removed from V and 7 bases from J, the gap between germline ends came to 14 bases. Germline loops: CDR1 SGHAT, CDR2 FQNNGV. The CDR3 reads CASSSPGVAQPQHF. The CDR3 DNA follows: TGTGCCAGCAGCTCCCCGGGAGTAGCGCAGCCCCAGCATTTT. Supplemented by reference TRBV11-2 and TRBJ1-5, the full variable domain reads EAGVAQSPRYKIIEKRQSVAFWCNPISGHATLYWYQQILGQGPKLLIQFQNNGVVDDSQLPKDRFSAERLKGVDSTLKIQPAKLEDSAVYLCASSSPGVAQPQHFGDGTRLSIL.

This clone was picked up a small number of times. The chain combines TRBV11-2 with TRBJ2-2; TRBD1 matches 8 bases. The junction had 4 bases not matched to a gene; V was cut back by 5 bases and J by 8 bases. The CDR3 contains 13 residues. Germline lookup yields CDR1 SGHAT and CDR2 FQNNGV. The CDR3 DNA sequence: TGTGCCAGCAGCAGGACAGGGAATGGGGAGCTGTTTTTT. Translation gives CASSRTGNGELFF.

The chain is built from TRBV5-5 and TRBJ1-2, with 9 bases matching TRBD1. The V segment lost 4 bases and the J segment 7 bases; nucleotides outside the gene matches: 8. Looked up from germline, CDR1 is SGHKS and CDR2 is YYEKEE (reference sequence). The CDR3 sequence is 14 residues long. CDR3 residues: CASSARDRVLGYTF. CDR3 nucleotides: TGTGCCAGCAGCGCCCGGGACAGGGTCCTTGGCTACACCTTC.

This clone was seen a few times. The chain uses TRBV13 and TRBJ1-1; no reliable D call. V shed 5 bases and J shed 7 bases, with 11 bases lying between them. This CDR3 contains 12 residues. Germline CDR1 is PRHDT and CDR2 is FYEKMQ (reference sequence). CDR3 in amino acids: CASSPGWGEAFF. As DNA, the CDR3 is TGTGCCAGCAGCCCCGGATGGGGTGAAGCTTTCTTT.

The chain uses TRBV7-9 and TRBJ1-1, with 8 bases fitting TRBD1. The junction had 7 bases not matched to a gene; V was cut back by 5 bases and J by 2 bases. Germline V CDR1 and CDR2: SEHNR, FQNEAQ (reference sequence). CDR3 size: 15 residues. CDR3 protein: CASSPQTGVNTEAFF. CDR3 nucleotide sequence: TGTGCCAGCAGCCCCCAGACAGGGGTAAACACTGAAGCTTTCTTT. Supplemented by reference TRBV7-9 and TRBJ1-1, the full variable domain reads DTGVSQNPRHKITKRGQNVTFRCDPISEHNRLYWYRQTLGQGPEFLTYFQNEAQLEKSRLLSDRFSAERPKGSFSTLEIQRTEQGDSAMYLCASSPQTGVNTEAFFGQGTRLTVV.

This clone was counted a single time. The CDR3 bases are TGTGCCAGCAGTGTGGGGGTCAACACCGGGGAGCTGTTTTTT. It encodes CASSVGVNTGELFF. The V and J genes are TRBV6-4 and TRBJ2-2; either TRBD1 or TRBD2 may fit D (5 bases each). With 4 bases removed from V and 2 bases from J, the gap between germline ends came to 8 bases. Germline V gives CDR1 MRHNA, CDR2 SNTAGT. The CDR3 runs 14 residues.

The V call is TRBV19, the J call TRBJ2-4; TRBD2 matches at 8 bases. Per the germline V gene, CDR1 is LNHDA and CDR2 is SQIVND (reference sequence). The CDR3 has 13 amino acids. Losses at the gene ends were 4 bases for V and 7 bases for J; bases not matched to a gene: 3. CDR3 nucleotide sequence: TGTGCCAGTAGTACGACTAGCGTTAACATTCAGTACTTC. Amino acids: CASSTTSVNIQYF.

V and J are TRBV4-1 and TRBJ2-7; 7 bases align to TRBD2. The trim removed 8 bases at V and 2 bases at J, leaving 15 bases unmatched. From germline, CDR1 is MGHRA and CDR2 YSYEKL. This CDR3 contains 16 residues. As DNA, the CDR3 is TGCGCCAGCTCCACTATCCGGGGGGTGACGACCTACGAGCAGTACTTC. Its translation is CASSTIRGVTTYEQYF.

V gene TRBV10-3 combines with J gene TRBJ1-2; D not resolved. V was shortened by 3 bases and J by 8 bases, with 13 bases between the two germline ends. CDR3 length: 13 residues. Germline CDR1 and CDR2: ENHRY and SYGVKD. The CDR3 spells CAISDRPSQGYTF. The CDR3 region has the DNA TGTGCCATCAGTGACCGGCCGAGTCAGGGCTACACCTTC.

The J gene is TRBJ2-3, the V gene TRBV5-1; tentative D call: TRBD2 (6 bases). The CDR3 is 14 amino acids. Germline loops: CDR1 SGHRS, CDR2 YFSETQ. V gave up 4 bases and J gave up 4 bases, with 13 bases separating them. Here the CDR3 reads CASSPRGEADTQYF. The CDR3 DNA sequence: TGCGCCAGCAGCCCGAGAGGGGAGGCAGATACGCAGTATTTT.

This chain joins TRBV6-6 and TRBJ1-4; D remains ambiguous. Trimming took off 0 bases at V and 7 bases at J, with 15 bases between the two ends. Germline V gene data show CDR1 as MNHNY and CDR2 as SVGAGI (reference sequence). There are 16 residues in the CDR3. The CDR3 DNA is TGTGCCAGCAGTTACTCGAAGGGTCCCAAGGGTGAAAAACTGTTTTTT. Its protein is CASSYSKGPKGEKLFF.

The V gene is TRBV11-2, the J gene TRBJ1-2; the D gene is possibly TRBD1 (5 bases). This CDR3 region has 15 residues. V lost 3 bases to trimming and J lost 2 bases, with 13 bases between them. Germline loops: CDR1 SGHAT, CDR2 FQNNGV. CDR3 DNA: TGTGCCAGCAGCTTCATGGACAAGGGGAACTATGGCTACACCTTC. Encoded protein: CASSFMDKGNYGYTF.

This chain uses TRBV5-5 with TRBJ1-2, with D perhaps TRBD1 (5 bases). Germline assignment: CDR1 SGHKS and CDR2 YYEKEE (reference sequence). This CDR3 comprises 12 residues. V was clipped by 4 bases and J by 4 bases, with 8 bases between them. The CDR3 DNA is TGTGCCAGCAGCGCAGGGTTCTATGGCTACACCTTC. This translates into CASSAGFYGYTF.

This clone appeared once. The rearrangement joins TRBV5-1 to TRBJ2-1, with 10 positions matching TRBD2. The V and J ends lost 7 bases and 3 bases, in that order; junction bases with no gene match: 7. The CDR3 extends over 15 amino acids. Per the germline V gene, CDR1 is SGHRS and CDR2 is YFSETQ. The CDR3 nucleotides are TGCGCCAGCGGCGCCCGGACTAGCGGCTACAATGAGCAGTTCTTC. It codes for CASGARTSGYNEQFF.

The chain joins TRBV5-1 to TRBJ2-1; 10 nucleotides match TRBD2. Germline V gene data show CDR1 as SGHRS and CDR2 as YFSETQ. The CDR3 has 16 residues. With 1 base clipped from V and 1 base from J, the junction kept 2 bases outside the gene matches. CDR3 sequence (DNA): TGCGCCAGCAGCTTGCTAGCGGGGGAGTCCTACAATGAGCAGTTCTTC. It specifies CASSLLAGESYNEQFF.

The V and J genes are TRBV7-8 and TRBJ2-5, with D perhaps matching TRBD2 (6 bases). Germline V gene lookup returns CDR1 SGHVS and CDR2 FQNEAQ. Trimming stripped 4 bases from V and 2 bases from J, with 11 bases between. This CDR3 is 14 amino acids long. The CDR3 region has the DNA TGTGCCAGCAGCTCCTCGACTAGTCAAGAGACCCAGTACTTC. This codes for CASSSSTSQETQYF. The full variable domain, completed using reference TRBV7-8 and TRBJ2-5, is GAGVSQSPRYKVAKRGQDVALRCDPISGHVSLFWYQQALGQGPEFLTYFQNEAQLDKSGLPSDRFFAERPEGSVSTLKIQRTQQEDSAVYLCASSSSTSQETQYFGPGTRLLVL.

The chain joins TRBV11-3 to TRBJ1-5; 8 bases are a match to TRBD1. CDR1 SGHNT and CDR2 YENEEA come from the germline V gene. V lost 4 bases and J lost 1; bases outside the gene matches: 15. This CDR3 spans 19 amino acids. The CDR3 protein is CASSSGECHQGASNQPQHF. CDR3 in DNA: TGTGCCAGCAGCTCAGGGGAATGTCACCAGGGGGCGAGCAATCAGCCCCAGCATTTT.

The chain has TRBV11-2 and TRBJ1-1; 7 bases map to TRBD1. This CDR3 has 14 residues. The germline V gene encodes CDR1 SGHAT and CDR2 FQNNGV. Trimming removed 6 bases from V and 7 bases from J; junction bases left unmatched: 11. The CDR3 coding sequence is TGTGCCAGCAGACGCATCGGGACAGCAGGTGAAGCTTTCTTT. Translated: CASRRIGTAGEAFF.

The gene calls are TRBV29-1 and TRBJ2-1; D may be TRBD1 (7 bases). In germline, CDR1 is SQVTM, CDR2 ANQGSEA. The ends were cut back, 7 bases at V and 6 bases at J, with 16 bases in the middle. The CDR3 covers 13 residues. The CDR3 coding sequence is TGCAGCGCGACAGGGACTCCCTCCAATGAGCAGTTCTTC. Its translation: CSATGTPSNEQFF.

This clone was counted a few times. The CDR3 bases are TGTGCCAGCACCTTCTCGGAGGGCGAGACCCAGTACTTC. This gives the protein CASTFSEGETQYF. The genes are TRBV11-2 and TRBJ2-5; D is possibly TRBD2 (6 bases). Germline CDR1 and CDR2: SGHAT and FQNNGV. Trimming stripped 7 bases from V and 5 bases from J, with 14 bases between. The CDR3 is 13 residues long.

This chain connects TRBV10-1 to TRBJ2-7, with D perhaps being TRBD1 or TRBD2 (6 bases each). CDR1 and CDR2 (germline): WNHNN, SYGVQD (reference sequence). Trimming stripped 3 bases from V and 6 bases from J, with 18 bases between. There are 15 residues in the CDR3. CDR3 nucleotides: TGCGCCAGCAGTGACCCGGGGGCAGGGTTCCGCGAGCAGTACTTC. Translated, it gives CASSDPGAGFREQYF.

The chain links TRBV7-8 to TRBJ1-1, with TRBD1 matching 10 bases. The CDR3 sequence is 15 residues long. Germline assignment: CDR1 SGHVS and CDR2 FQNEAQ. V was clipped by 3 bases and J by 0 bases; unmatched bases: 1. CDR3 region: CASSFGTGVNTEAFF. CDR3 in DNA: TGTGCCAGCAGCTTCGGGACAGGGGTGAACACTGAAGCTTTCTTT.

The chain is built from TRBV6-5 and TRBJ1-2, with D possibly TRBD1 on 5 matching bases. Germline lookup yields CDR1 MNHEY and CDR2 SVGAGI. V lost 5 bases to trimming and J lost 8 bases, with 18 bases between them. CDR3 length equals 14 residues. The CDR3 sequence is CASSDPGTVFGYTF. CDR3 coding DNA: TGTGCCAGCAGTGATCCCGGGACGGTGTTCGGCTACACCTTC.

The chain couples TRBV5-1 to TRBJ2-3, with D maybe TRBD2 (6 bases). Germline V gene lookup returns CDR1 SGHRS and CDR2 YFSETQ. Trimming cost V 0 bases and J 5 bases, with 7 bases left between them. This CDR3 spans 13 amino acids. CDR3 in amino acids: CASSLAGRDTQYF. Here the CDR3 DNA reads TGCGCCAGCAGCTTGGCCGGGAGAGATACGCAGTATTTT.

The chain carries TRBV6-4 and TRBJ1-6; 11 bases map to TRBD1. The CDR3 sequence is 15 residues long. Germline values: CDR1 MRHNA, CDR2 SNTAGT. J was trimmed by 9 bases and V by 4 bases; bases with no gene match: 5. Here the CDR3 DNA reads TGTGCCAGCAGTGCTGGGACAGGGGGTCGTTCACCCCTCCACTTT. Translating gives CASSAGTGGRSPLHF.

The DNA for the CDR3 is TGTGCCAGCAGCTCCAATAGCTGGTTAAAGGTGCGGACTGAAGCTTTCTTT. Amino acid sequence: CASSSNSWLKVRTEAFF. V usage is TRBV7-9 and J usage is TRBJ1-1; D not resolved. V was cut by 4 bases and J by 5 bases, with 23 bases left in between. The CDR3 contains 17 residues. Germline CDR1 is SEHNR and CDR2 is FQNEAQ (reference sequence).

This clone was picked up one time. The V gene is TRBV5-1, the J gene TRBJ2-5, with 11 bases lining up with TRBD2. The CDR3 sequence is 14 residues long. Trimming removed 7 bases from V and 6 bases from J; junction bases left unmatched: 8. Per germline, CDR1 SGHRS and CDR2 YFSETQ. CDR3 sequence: CASEVAGGRKTQYF. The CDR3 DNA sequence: TGCGCCAGCGAAGTAGCGGGGGGGAGGAAGACCCAGTACTTC.

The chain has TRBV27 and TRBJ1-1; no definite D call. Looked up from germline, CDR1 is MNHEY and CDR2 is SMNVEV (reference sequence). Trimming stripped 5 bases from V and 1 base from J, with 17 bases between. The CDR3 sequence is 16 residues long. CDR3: CASSPRGPVSNTEAFF. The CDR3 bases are TGTGCCAGCAGTCCCAGAGGGCCCGTTTCGAACACTGAAGCTTTCTTT.

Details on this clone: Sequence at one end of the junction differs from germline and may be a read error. CDR3 residues: CSVETANNLFF. The CDR3 bases are TGCAGCGTTGAGACAGCGAACAACCTATTTTTT. This sequence joins TRBV29-1 and TRBJ2-3; D perhaps matches TRBD1 (5 bases). The CDR3 runs 11 residues. The germline CDR1 and CDR2 sequences are SQVTM and ANQGSEA.

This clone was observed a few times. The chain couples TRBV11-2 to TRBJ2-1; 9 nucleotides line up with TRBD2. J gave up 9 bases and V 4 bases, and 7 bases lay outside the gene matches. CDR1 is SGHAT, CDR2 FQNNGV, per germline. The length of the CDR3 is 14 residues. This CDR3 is CASSSPAGGSEQFF. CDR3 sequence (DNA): TGTGCCAGCAGCTCCCCGGCGGGGGGGAGTGAGCAGTTCTTC.